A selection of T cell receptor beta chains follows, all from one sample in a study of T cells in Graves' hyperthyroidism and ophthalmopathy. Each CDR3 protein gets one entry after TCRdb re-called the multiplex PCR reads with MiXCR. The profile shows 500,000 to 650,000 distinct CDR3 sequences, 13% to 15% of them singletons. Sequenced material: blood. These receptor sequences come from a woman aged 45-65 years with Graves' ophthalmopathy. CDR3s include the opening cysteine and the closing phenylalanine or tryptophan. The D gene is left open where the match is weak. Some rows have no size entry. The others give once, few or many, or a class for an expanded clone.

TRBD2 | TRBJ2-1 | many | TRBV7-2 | TGTGCCAGCAGCTTACCGGGACTAGTCAATGAGCAGTTCTTC | CASSLPGLVNEQFF
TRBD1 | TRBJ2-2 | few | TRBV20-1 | TGCAGTGCTAGCCTCAACCGGGACAGGGGATCGAACACCGGGGAGCTGTTTTTT | CSASLNRDRGSNTGELFF
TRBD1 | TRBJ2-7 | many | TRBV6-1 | TGTGCCAGCAGCAAAACCGGGACAGGGATGCACGAGCAGTACTTC | CASSKTGTGMHEQYF
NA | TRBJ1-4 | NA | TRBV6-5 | TGTGCCAGCAGTTATCGGGTTGAAGGGGGTCCGTTCGGAGTGGAAAAACTGTTTTTT | CASSYRVEGGPFGVEKLFF
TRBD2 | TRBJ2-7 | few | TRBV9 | TGTGCCAGCAGCCCCGGAGCGGGAGTCCACGAGCAGTACTTC | CASSPGAGVHEQYF
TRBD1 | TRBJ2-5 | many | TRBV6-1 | TGTGCCAGCAGTCGTGCCGGACAGGGTGCGCAGACCCAGTACTTC | CASSRAGQGAQTQYF
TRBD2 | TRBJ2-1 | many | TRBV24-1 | TGTGCCACCAGTGACGTTGGACTAGCGGGACTTCAGCAGTTCTTC | CATSDVGLAGLQQFF
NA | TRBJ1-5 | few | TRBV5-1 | TGCGCCAGCAGCTTGACCCCGGGACACTATCAGCCCCAGCATTTT | CASSLTPGHYQPQHF
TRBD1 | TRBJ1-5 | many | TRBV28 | TGTGCCAGCAGTGGGCGGACAGGGAATAGCAATCAGCCCCAGCATTTT | CASSGRTGNSNQPQHF
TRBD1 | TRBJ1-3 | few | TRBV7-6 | TGTGCCAGCAGCACACCGGGACAGGGGGCGCCGGGCTCTGGAAACACCATATATTTT | CASSTPGQGAPGSGNTIYF
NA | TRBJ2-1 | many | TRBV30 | TGTGCCTGGAGTAGGAGGGAGCAGTTCTTC | CAWSRREQFF
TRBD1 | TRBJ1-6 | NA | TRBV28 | TGTGCCAGCAGTTCGGGACAGACGAATTCACCCCTCCACTTT | CASSSGQTNSPLHF
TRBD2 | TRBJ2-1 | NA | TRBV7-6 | TGTGCCAGCAGCCCGGGATTTCAGCGGGGGGGGAATGAGCAGTTCTTC | CASSPGFQRGGNEQFF
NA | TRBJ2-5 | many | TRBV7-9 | TGTGCCAGCAGTCAGGGGGACTACAGTCTAGGGACCCAGTACTTC | CASSQGDYSLGTQYF
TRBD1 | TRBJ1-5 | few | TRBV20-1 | TGCAGTGCTAGCAAACAGGGGGGGGAACAGCCCCAGCATTTT | CSASKQGGEQPQHF
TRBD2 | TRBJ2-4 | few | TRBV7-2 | TGTGCCAGCAGCTTAGCGGGACTAGCAAACATTCAGTACTTC | CASSLAGLANIQYF
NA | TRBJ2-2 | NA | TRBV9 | TGTGCCAGCAGCGTAGGGAGTGGGAGTAAAACCGGGGAGCTGTTTTTT | CASSVGSGSKTGELFF
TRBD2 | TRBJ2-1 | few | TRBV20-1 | TGCAGTGCTAGAAGAAGTGTGCGGCTAGCGGAGAACAATGAGCAGTTCTTC | CSARRSVRLAENNEQFF
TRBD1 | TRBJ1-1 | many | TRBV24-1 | TGTGCCACCAGTGACGGGACAGTCGGTAGGGCTGAAGCTTTCTTT | CATSDGTVGRAEAFF
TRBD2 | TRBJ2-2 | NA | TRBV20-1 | TGCAGTGCCACAACTAGCGGGAGGGCCAGTACCGGGGAGCTGTTTTTT | CSATTSGRASTGELFF
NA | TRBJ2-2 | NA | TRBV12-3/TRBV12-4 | TGTGCCAGCAGTTTAAGCAGCAACTCGAACACCGGGGAGCTGTTTTTT | CASSLSSNSNTGELFF
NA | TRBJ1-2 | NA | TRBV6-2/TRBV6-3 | TGTGCCAGCAGTCAACCTCGGTCGACAGGCTACTATGGCTACACCTTC | CASSQPRSTGYYGYTF
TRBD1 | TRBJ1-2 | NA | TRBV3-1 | TGTGCCAGCAGCCACACGGCCGGGACAGGGATCCCCCACTATGGCTACACCTTC | CASSHTAGTGIPHYGYTF
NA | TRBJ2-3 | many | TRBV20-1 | TGCAGTGCGTTAGACCCGGGACAAAGCACAGATACGCAGTATTTT | CSALDPGQSTDTQYF
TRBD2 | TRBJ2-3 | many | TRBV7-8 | TGTGCCAGCAGCTTACCCCACGGGACTAGCCATACCACAGATACGCAGTATTTT | CASSLPHGTSHTTDTQYF
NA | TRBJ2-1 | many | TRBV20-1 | TGCAGTGCTTCCGGGGTCCTCAACAATGAGCAGTTCTTC | CSASGVLNNEQFF
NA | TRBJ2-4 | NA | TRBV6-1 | TGTGCCAGTGCCTGGGCGAACATTCAGTACTTC | CASAWANIQYF
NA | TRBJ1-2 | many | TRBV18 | TGTGCCAGCTCATCTGGGACAACCTATGGCTACACCTTC | CASSSGTTYGYTF
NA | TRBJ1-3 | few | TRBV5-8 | TGTGCCAGCAGCTTGCAAACAGGAACCTCTGGAAACACCATATATTTT | CASSLQTGTSGNTIYF
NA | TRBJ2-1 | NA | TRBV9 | TGTGCCAGCAGCGTTGGGGGGCTAGGAACAAGCTCCTACAATGAGCAGTTCTTC | CASSVGGLGTSSYNEQFF
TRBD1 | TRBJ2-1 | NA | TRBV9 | TGTGCCAGCAGCCTAACCGGGACAGTTTACAATGAGCAGTTCTTC | CASSLTGTVYNEQFF
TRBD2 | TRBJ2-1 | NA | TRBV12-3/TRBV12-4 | TGTGCCAGCAGTGAGGCGGGAGGGCCGGCGTATGAGCAGTTCTTC | CASSEAGGPAYEQFF
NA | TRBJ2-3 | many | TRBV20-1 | TGCAGTGCTATTCGCGGTAACCTCAGGAGAGATACGCAGTATTTT | CSAIRGNLRRDTQYF
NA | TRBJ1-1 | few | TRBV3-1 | TGTGTCAGCACCTCAAGGGGGGGCACTGAAGCTTTCTTT | CVSTSRGGTEAFF
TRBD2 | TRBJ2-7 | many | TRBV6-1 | TGTGCCAGCAGCGCGACTAGCGGGGCCTTCTACGAGCAGTACTTC | CASSATSGAFYEQYF
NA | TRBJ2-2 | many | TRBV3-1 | TGTGCCAGCAGCCCAACAGGGAAGAACACCGGGGAGCTGTTTTTT | CASSPTGKNTGELFF
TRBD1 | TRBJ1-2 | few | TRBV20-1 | TGCAGTGCTAGAGAAGTGACAGGGGAAGGCTACACCTTC | CSAREVTGEGYTF
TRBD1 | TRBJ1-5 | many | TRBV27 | TGTGCCAGCAGACAGGGGGCGAGCTTTAGCAATCAGCCCCAGCATTTT | CASRQGASFSNQPQHF
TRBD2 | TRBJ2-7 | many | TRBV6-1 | TGTGCCAGCGGGCTAGCGGCCTACGAGCAGTACTTC | CASGLAAYEQYF
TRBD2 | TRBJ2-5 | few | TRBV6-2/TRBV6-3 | TGTGCCAGCAGTTACCGGACTAGCGGGATCCAAGAGACCCAGTACTTC | CASSYRTSGIQETQYF
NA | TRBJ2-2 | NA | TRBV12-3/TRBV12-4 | TGTGCCTCCCAGGGGGGGATTTTATGGGCTAGCGGGAACACCGGGGAGCTGTTTTTT | CASQGGILWASGNTGELFF
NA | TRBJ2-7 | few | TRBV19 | TGTGCCAGTAGTATAGCGACTAACAACGAGCAGTACTTC | CASSIATNNEQYF
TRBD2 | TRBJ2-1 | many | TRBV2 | TGTGCCAGCAGTGGAGCGGGAGCTTACAATGAGCAGTTCTTC | CASSGAGAYNEQFF
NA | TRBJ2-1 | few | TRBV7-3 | TGTGCCAGCAGCCCCTTCGGGCGCAACAATGAGCAGTTCTTC | CASSPFGRNNEQFF
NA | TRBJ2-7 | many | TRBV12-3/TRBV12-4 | TGTGCCAGCAGTTTAGCGTGGGGAGTGGAGCAGTACTTC | CASSLAWGVEQYF
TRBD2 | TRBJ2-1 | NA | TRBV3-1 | TGTGCCAGCAGCCAAGATCGCCAACTAGCGGGAACTTACAATGAGCAGTTCTTC | CASSQDRQLAGTYNEQFF
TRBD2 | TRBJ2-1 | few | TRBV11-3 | TGTGCCAGCAGCTTCCTAGCGGGAGGTCCGGGTAATGAGCAGTTCTTC | CASSFLAGGPGNEQFF
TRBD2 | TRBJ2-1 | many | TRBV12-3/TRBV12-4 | TGTGCCAGCAGTCGACTAGCGGGATTGACGAGGAATGAGCAGTTCTTC | CASSRLAGLTRNEQFF
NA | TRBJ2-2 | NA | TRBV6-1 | TGTGCCAGCATGAGGAGGGCGGGCAGGAACACCGGGGAGCTGTTTTTT | CASMRRAGRNTGELFF
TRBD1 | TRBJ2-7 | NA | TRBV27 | TGTGCCAGCAGTAAGAGGACAGGGGTTGTTCTATACGAGCAGTACTTC | CASSKRTGVVLYEQYF
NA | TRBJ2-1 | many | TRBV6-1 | TGTGCCAGCAGTTCCGTTTTACAGGGAGCCTACAATGAGCAGTTCTTC | CASSSVLQGAYNEQFF
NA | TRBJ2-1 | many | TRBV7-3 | TGTGCCAGCAGCTTAAATCTACTGAGCTCCTACAATGAGCAGTTCTTC | CASSLNLLSSYNEQFF
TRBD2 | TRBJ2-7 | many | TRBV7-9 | TGTGCCAGCAGCTTAGGGGTAGCGGGAAGCTCCTACGAGCAGTACTTC | CASSLGVAGSSYEQYF
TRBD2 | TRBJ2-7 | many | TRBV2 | TGTGCCAGCAGTGAAGCCCTAGCGGGATTGTACGAGCAGTACTTC | CASSEALAGLYEQYF
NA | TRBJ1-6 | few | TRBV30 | TGTGCCTGGACAGGAAAAGGATTGAATTCACCCCTCCACTTT | CAWTGKGLNSPLHF
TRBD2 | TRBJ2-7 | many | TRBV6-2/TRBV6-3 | TGTGCCAGCAGTTACCATCTAGCGGGCTCCTACGAGCAGTACTTC | CASSYHLAGSYEQYF
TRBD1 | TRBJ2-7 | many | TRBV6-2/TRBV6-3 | TGTGCCAGCAGTTACCGGACCCTGACAGGGGGCAACAGTTACGAGCAGTACTTC | CASSYRTLTGGNSYEQYF
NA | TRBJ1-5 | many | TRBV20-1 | TGCAGTGCTAGAGAAGGGGAAAGAAATCAGCCCCAGCATTTT | CSAREGERNQPQHF
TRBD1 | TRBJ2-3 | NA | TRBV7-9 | TGTGCCAGCAGCGGAACAGGGGTCGGCACAGATACGCAGTATTTT | CASSGTGVGTDTQYF
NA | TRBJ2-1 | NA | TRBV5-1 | TGCGCCAGCAGCCAGAGAAATGAGCAGTTCTTC | CASSQRNEQFF